These 25 T cell receptor beta chains share one sample of origin, sequenced in a study of glioma-infiltrating T cells. Using RNA template, CDR3s of TCR alpha and beta were amplified with iRepertoire arm-PCR. TCRdb analysed the multiplex PCR reads with MiXCR anew, one entry per CDR3 protein. The sample includes about 3,600 distinct CDR3 sequences, roughly 28% of them seen just once. The source material was glioma tissue, nonneoplastic brain tissue, or PBMCs (not recorded which). These receptors all stem from a human donor with low-grade glioma or glioblastoma, undergoing nonglioma brain surgery, or in good health (not recorded which).

In its sample, this clonotype is large. The rearrangement uses TRBV2 and TRBJ1-2; D is perhaps TRBD1 (6 bases). The V gene lost 8 bases and the J gene lost 4 bases, with 17 bases spanning the gap. This CDR3 is built from 14 residues. Germline V CDR1 and CDR2: SNHLY, FYNNEI. CDR3 protein: CASATQGTGYGYTF. The DNA of the CDR3 is TGTGCCAGCGCCACCCAGGGGACCGGCTATGGCTACACCTTC.

This clonotype came up a few times. V gene TRBV12-3 or TRBV12-4 combines with J gene TRBJ1-2; 7 positions agree with TRBD1. V shed 5 bases and J 6 bases; nucleotides not matched to a gene: 12. This CDR3 comprises 15 residues. The CDR3 region is CASSGGGAGWNGYTF. The CDR3 region has the DNA TGTGCCAGCAGTGGAGGGGGCGCCGGGTGGAATGGCTACACCTTC.

This clonotype occurred many times. The rearrangement joins TRBV7-2 to TRBJ1-1; maybe TRBD1 (6 bases). Germline CDR1 and CDR2: SGHTA and FQGNSA. V was cut by 3 bases and J by 7 bases, with 12 bases left in between. The CDR3 runs 13 residues. In DNA form, the CDR3 reads TGTGCCAGCAGCTTGGAGGACAGCTATGAAGCTTTCTTT. Encoded protein: CASSLEDSYEAFF.

On this clonotype: One end of the junction is discordant with germline, which a read error may explain. The chain carries TRBV3-1 and TRBJ1-5, with no clear D. CDR1 and CDR2 (germline): LGHDT, YNNKEL (reference sequence). The CDR3 contains 13 residues. CDR3 sequence (DNA): TGTGCCAGCAGCGCCCGTGAAGATCAGCCACAGCATTTT. Protein product: CASSAREDQPQHF.

A note on this clonotype: The limits of the CDR3 on the DNA are not certain, so only TCRdb's listed CDR3 is given. The rearrangement joins TRBV7-2 to TRBJ1-1; TRBD1 is the table's D call and was not checked against the DNA. Germline V gives CDR1 SGHTA, CDR2 FQGNSA. The CDR3 has 23 amino acids, counting both end residues. CDR3 protein: CASSFYICSARSIGAGLNTEAFF.

The table lists this clonotype with many counts. The chain carries TRBV5-4 and TRBJ2-7, with 9 bases matching TRBD1. This CDR3 comprises 15 residues. The junction had 3 bases not matched to a gene; V was cut back by 1 base and J by 1 base. Germline V gives CDR1 SGHNT, CDR2 YYREEE (reference sequence). The CDR3: CASSLSGTGSYEQYF. The CDR3 coding sequence is TGTGCCAGCAGCTTGAGCGGGACAGGGTCCTACGAGCAGTACTTC.

This clonotype appeared many times. The chain joins TRBV7-3 to TRBJ2-1; TRBD2 is a possible D gene (5 bases). Trimming shortened V by 1 base and J by 10 bases, and 11 bases separated the two germline ends. Germline CDR1 and CDR2: SGHTA and FQGTGA. The CDR3 sequence is 13 residues long. The CDR3 bases are TGTGCCAGCAGCTTAATCGGGGTCGGGGAGCAGTTCTTC. Its translation is CASSLIGVGEQFF.

In regard to this clonotype: A much larger clone differs by one base, so this may be a read error. Here the CDR3 reads CASSHGDRNTGELFF. Written as DNA, the CDR3 is TGCGCCAGCAGCCATGGGGACAGAAACACCGGGGAGCTGTTTTTT. This chain connects TRBV4-1 to TRBJ2-2; 7 bases match TRBD1. Trimming cost V 3 bases and J 2 bases; bases outside gene matches: 3. This CDR3 has 15 amino acids. Germline V gene lookup returns CDR1 MGHRA and CDR2 YSYEKL.

This clonotype appeared many times. This chain links TRBV2 with TRBJ1-2; 7 nucleotides align to TRBD1. The CDR3 runs 14 residues. V gave up 8 bases and J gave up 8 bases; unmatched junction bases: 14. CDR1 is SNHLY, CDR2 FYNNEI, per germline. The CDR3 DNA reads as TGTGCCAGCCGCCCAACTGAGGGGGCGGGAGGCTACACCTTC. As protein: CASRPTEGAGGYTF. The entire variable domain, with the rest obtained from reference TRBV2 and TRBJ1-2, is as follows: EPEVTQTPSHQVTQMGQEVILRCVPISNHLYFYWYRQILGQKVEFLVSFYNNEISEKSEIFDDQFSVERPDGSNFTLKIRSTKLEDSAMYFCASRPTEGAGGYTFGSGTRLTVV.

Relative to its sample, this clonotype is large. V usage is TRBV20-1 and J usage is TRBJ1-1; D ambiguous. V lost 2 bases and J lost 1, with 20 bases in between. Germline lookup yields CDR1 DFQATT and CDR2 SNEGSKA (reference sequence). This CDR3 has 17 residues. DNA for the CDR3: TGCAGTGCTAGAAGGGCGCGGAACCTAGACCGGAACACTGAAGCTTTCTTT. Translating it yields CSARRARNLDRNTEAFF.

This clonotype appeared a single time. One end of the junction varies from germline; a read error may be responsible. The chain is built from TRBV20-1 and TRBJ2-7; 10 bases map to TRBD2. The germline V gene encodes CDR1 DFQATT and CDR2 SNEGSKA (reference sequence). The CDR3 is made up of 15 amino acids. The CDR3 bases are TGCAGTTCTAGGGAGGGACTAGCGTCCTTTGGGGAGCAGTACTTC. This translates into CSSREGLASFGEQYF.

This clonotype occurred a few times. CDR3 residues: CASSEEISGGFPYNEQFF. Here the CDR3 DNA reads TGTGCCAGCAGTGAAGAAATTAGCGGGGGGTTCCCCTACAATGAGCAGTTCTTC. The rearrangement uses TRBV6-1 and TRBJ2-1; 10 nucleotides agree with TRBD2. CDR1 MNHNS and CDR2 SASEGT come from the germline V gene. This CDR3 contains 18 residues. Germline trimming cut 1 base from V and 2 bases from J; bases unmatched to any gene: 8.

This clonotype was counted many times. The chain employs TRBV7-2 and TRBJ2-1; D is unresolved. The CDR3 consists of 15 residues. V gave up 0 bases and J gave up 0 bases, with 6 bases separating them. Per germline, CDR1 SGHTA and CDR2 FQGNSA. The CDR3 DNA reads as TGTGCCAGCAGCTTAGCGATTAGCTCCTACAATGAGCAGTTCTTC. This gives the protein CASSLAISSYNEQFF.

This clonotype appeared many times. This sequence joins TRBV18 and TRBJ2-7; unclear D gene. Trimming took off 2 bases at V and 5 bases at J, with 4 bases between the two ends. CDR1 and CDR2 from the germline V gene are KGHSH and LQKENI. CDR3 size: 11 residues. CDR3 region: CASSPNHEQYF. The DNA for the CDR3 is TGTGCCAGCTCACCAAACCACGAGCAGTACTTC.

This clonotype rates as medium-sized (0.01 to 0.1%). The chain has TRBV4-3 and TRBJ2-7; 9 nucleotides line up with TRBD2. V dropped 0 bases and J dropped 7; count of bases not matched to a gene: 10. From germline, CDR1 is LGHNA and CDR2 YSLEER. This CDR3 spans 16 amino acids. CDR3 sequence (DNA): TGCGCCAGCAGCCAAGAACGAGGCGGGGGGGCGGGAGAGCAGTACTTC. Encoded protein: CASSQERGGGAGEQYF.

In its sample, this clonotype ranks as medium-sized (0.01 to 0.1%). The V gene is TRBV20-1, the J gene TRBJ2-5; D not resolved. There are 14 residues in the CDR3. Germline CDR1 DFQATT, CDR2 SNEGSKA (reference sequence). V gave up 3 bases and J gave up 0 bases, with 11 bases separating them. The CDR3 DNA reads TGCAGTGCTAGCCGTTCGTACAACCAAGAGACCCAGTACTTC. It is translated as CSASRSYNQETQYF.

The genes are TRBV30 and TRBJ2-5; TRBD1 is a possible D gene (6 bases). Germline CDR1 reads GTSNPN; CDR2 reads SVGIG (reference sequence). CDR3 length: 13 amino acids. Trimming cost V 2 bases and J 4 bases, with 11 bases left between them. The CDR3 spells CAWSIPGAETQYF. As DNA, the CDR3 is TGTGCCTGGAGTATCCCAGGGGCAGAGACCCAGTACTTC.

In regard to this clonotype: A read error is possible here, since a much larger clone lies one base away. This chain links TRBV2 with TRBJ2-1; D is perhaps TRBD2 (5 bases). The CDR3 is made up of 13 amino acids. V was pared by 8 bases and J by 0 bases, with 8 bases between. In germline, CDR1 is SNHLY, CDR2 FYNNEI. The CDR3 reads CASGESSYNEQFF. DNA for the CDR3: TGTGCCAGCGGGGAGAGCTCCTACAATGAGCAGTTCTTC.

This clonotype was detected ten times or more. The CDR3, as DNA: TGTGCCAGCAGCCTACCGGGACAGGGTCCGGAGACCCAGTACTTC. It specifies CASSLPGQGPETQYF. This rearrangement joins TRBV5-4 to TRBJ2-5, with 9 bases fitting TRBD1. Germline CDR1 is SGHNT and CDR2 is YYREEE (reference sequence). V shed 4 bases, J shed 5 bases, and the junction held 9 bases outside the gene matches. This CDR3 spans 15 amino acids.

By share of the sample, this clonotype is medium-sized. V is TRBV29-1 and J is TRBJ1-2; D possibly corresponds to TRBD1 (5 bases). Germline V lookup: CDR1 SQVTM, CDR2 ANQGSEA. V shed 7 bases and J shed 3 bases, with 12 bases lying between them. The CDR3 contains 12 residues. The DNA of the CDR3 is TGCAGCGGTAGCCAGGGTGACTATGGCTACACCTTC. Translated: CSGSQGDYGYTF.

This clonotype counts as medium-sized. The chain combines TRBV12-3 or TRBV12-4 with TRBJ2-3; D is tentatively TRBD1 or TRBD2 (5 bases each). CDR3 length: 13 amino acids. Trimming took off 4 bases at V and 2 bases at J, with 7 bases between the two ends. The CDR3 DNA reads TGTGCCAGCAGTTACGGGGCCACAGATACGCAGTATTTT. It codes for CASSYGATDTQYF.

This clonotype is medium-sized (0.01 to 0.1%) within its sample. The rearrangement links TRBV18 to TRBJ1-6, with D unclear. The CDR3 contains 13 residues. From germline, CDR1 is KGHSH and CDR2 LQKENI. V lost 3 bases, J lost 10 bases, and 10 bases lay in between. CDR3 loop: CASSPREQSPLHF. The CDR3 region has the DNA TGTGCCAGCTCACCCCGAGAGCAGTCACCCCTCCACTTT.

This clonotype appeared many times. The chain is built from TRBV5-1 and TRBJ1-2; tentatively, D is TRBD1 (6 bases). Per germline, CDR1 SGHRS and CDR2 YFSETQ. Deletions cut 1 base from V and 1 base from J, with 11 bases between. The CDR3 sequence is 15 residues long. The CDR3 coding sequence is TGCGCCAGCAGCTTGTTGGGGGCAAGTAACTATGGCTACACCTTC. Amino acid sequence: CASSLLGASNYGYTF.

This clonotype was observed at least ten times. The chain joins TRBV25-1 to TRBJ2-3, with TRBD1 identical over 8 bases. Germline-derived CDR1 and CDR2 are MGHDK and SYGVNS. The ends lost 7 bases at V and 6 bases at J; junction bases unmatched: 3. CDR3 length equals 12 residues. The CDR3, as DNA: TGTGCCAGCACCGGACAGGGCGATACGCAGTATTTT. Amino acid sequence: CASTGQGDTQYF.

There are many counts of this clonotype. The chain joins TRBV10-3 to TRBJ1-3, with TRBD1 identical over 7 bases. V lost 4 bases, J lost 0 bases, and 3 bases stayed unmatched. The CDR3 covers 15 residues. Germline lookup yields CDR1 ENHRY and CDR2 SYGVKD. The CDR3 loop is CAISGDSRSGNTIYF. The CDR3 coding sequence is TGTGCCATCAGTGGGGACAGCCGCTCTGGAAACACCATATATTTT.